This entry lists 7 T cell receptor beta chains sequenced from one sample in a study of Graves' ophthalmopathy and Graves' hyperthyroidism. From RNA, the CDR3 regions of TCR beta chains were amplified and sequenced. An initial RT-PCR round employing HTBI primers preceded a second-round multiplex PCR. TCRdb reprocessed the multiplex PCR reads with MiXCR, giving one entry per CDR3 protein. Of about 370,000 distinct CDR3 sequences listed, 17% are singletons. The sequenced sample was peripheral blood. The receptors were gathered from an adult woman with stable Graves' hyperthyroidism.

Only a few counts were recorded for this clonotype. The rearrangement links TRBV18 to TRBJ2-7, with TRBD2 matching over 8 bases. The CDR3 covers 14 residues. The ends lost 5 bases at V and 2 bases at J; junction bases unmatched: 5. CDR1 is KGHSH, CDR2 LQKENI, per germline. The CDR3 spells CASSKTSDTYEQYF. DNA of the CDR3: TGTGCCAGCTCAAAGACTAGCGATACCTACGAGCAGTACTTC.

Many counts were recorded for this clonotype. The chain joins TRBV6-1 to TRBJ2-4; 9 nucleotides match TRBD2. Looked up from germline, CDR1 is MNHNS and CDR2 is SASEGT. The CDR3 has 15 amino acids. With 7 bases clipped from V and 2 bases from J, the junction kept 6 bases outside the gene matches. Written as DNA, the CDR3 is TGTGCCAGCAAGGCGGGAGGGCCCTCCAAAAACATTCAGTACTTC. Protein sequence: CASKAGGPSKNIQYF.

This clonotype was seen ten or more times. The V and J genes are TRBV7-2 and TRBJ2-4, with 8 positions matching TRBD2. Germline V gene sequence: CDR1 SGHTA, CDR2 FQGNSA. The V gene end was trimmed by 6 bases and the J gene end by 2 bases; junction bases not matched to a gene: 12. This CDR3 comprises 17 residues. The CDR3 loop is CASSYQAGAGTKNIQYF. The CDR3, as DNA: TGTGCCAGCAGTTATCAAGCGGGAGCTGGTACCAAAAACATTCAGTACTTC.

Here the CDR3 reads CASGGGGRVKNIQYF. The CDR3 region has the DNA TGTGCCAGTGGTGGGGGGGGAAGGGTAAAAAACATTCAGTACTTC. The rearrangement uses TRBV19 and TRBJ2-4, with TRBD2 matching over 7 bases. Unmatched junction bases numbered 11, after V lost 8 bases and J lost 4 bases. This CDR3 comprises 15 residues. Germline V lookup: CDR1 LNHDA, CDR2 SQIVND (reference sequence). Drawing the rest from reference TRBV19 and TRBJ2-4, the complete variable domain is DGGITQSPKYLFRKEGQNVTLSCEQNLNHDAMYWYRQDPGQGLRLIYYSQIVNDFQKGDIAEGYSVSREKKESFPLTVTSAQKNPTAFYLCASGGGGRVKNIQYFGAGTRLSVL.

This clonotype appeared many times. The rearrangement joins TRBV28 to TRBJ1-1; D is undetermined. From germline, CDR1 is MDHEN and CDR2 SYDVKM. CDR3 length equals 12 residues. The V end lost 11 bases, the J end lost 0 bases, and 10 bases lay between the germline ends. CDR3 residues: CAVRTVNTEAFF. CDR3 DNA sequence: TGTGCCGTACGGACGGTGAACACTGAAGCTTTCTTT.

About this clonotype itself: Just one base apart from a much larger clone, this may be a read error. This rearrangement joins TRBV24-1 to TRBJ2-2, with TRBD1 as a possible D gene (6 bases). In germline, CDR1 is KGHDR, CDR2 SFDVKD. The CDR3 spans 16 residues. CDR3 sequence: CATSDWRTANTGELCF. Here the CDR3 DNA reads TGTGCCACCAGTGATTGGCGGACAGCTAACACCGGGGAGCTGTGTTTT.

This clonotype was observed at least ten times. The gene calls are TRBV6-1 and TRBJ1-5; D is perhaps TRBD1 (6 bases). The V gene lost 9 bases and the J gene lost 3 bases, with 12 bases spanning the gap. The germline V gene encodes CDR1 MNHNS and CDR2 SASEGT. The CDR3 consists of 13 residues. The DNA of the CDR3 is TGTGCCAGTAGACAGGTAAACAATCAGCCCCAGCATTTT. The encoded protein is CASRQVNNQPQHF.